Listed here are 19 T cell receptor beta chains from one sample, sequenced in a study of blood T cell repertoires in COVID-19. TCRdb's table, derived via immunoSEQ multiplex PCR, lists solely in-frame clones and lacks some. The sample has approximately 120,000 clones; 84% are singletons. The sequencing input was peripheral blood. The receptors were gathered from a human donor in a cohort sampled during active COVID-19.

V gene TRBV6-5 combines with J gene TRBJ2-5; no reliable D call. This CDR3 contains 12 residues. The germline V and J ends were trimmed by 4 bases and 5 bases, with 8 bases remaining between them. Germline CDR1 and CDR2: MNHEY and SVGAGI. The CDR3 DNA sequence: TGTGCCAGCAGTTCTCCCGCGGAGACCCAGTACTTC. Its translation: CASSSPAETQYF.

Here the CDR3 reads CSVDSTDTQYF. The CDR3 DNA reads TGCAGCGTTGACTCCACAGATACGCAGTATTTT. The genes are TRBV29-1 and TRBJ2-3; D is unclear. The germline V and J ends were trimmed by 3 bases and 2 bases, with 3 bases remaining between them. The germline CDR1 and CDR2 sequences are SQVTM and ANQGSEA. CDR3 length: 11 residues.

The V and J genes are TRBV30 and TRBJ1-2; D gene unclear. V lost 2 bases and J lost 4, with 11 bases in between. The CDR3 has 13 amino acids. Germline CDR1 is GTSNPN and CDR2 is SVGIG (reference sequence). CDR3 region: CAWSPGGFYGYTF. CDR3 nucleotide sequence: TGTGCCTGGAGTCCCGGCGGCTTCTATGGCTACACCTTC.

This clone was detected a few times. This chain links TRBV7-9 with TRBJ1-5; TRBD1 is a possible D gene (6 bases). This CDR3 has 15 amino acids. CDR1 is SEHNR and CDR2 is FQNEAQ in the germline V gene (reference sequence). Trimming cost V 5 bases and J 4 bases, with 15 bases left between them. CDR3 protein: CASSQTGTNNQPQHF. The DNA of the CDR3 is TGTGCCAGCAGCCAAACCGGGACAAATAATCAGCCCCAGCATTTT.

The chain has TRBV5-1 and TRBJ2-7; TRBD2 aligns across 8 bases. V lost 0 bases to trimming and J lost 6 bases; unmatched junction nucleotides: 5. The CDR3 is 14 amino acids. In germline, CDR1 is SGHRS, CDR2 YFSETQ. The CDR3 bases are TGCGCCAGCAGCTTGGACCCGGCGGGGGGCGAGCAGTACTTC. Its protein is CASSLDPAGGEQYF.

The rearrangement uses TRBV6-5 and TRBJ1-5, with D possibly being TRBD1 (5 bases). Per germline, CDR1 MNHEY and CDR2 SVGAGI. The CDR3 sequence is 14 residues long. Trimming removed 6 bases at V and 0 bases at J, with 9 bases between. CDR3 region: CASSRGVSNQPQHF. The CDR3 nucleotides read TGTGCCAGCAGCCGGGGGGTTAGCAATCAGCCCCAGCATTTT.

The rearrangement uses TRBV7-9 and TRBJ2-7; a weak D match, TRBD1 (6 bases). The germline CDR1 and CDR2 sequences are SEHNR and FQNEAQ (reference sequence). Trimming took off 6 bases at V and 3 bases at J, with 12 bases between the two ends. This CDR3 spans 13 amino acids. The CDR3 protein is CASRQGAGYEQYF. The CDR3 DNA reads TGTGCCAGCAGACAGGGAGCTGGCTACGAGCAGTACTTC. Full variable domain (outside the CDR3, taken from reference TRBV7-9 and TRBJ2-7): DTGVSQNPRHKITKRGQNVTFRCDPISEHNRLYWYRQTLGQGPEFLTYFQNEAQLEKSRLLSDRFSAERPKGSFSTLEIQRTEQGDSAMYLCASRQGAGYEQYFGPGTRLTVT.

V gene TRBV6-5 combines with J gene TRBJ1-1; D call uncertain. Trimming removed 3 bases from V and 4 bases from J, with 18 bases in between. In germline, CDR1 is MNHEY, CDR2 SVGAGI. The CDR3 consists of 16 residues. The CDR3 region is CASSYVLGSRGTEAFF. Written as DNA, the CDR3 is TGTGCCAGCAGTTATGTTCTCGGGTCGCGGGGCACTGAAGCTTTCTTT.

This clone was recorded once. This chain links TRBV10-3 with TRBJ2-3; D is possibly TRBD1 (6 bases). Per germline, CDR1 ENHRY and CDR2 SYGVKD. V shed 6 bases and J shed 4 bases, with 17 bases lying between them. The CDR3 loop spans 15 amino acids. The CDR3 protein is CAISAGRAGADTQYF. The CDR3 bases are TGTGCCATCAGCGCCGGGCGGGCAGGGGCAGATACGCAGTATTTT.

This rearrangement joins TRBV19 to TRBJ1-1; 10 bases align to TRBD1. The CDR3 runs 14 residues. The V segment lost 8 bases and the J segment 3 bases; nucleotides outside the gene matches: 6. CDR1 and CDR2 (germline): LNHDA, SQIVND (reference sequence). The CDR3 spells CASDRGRSHTEAFF. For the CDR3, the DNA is TGTGCCAGTGACAGGGGGCGCTCCCACACTGAAGCTTTCTTT.

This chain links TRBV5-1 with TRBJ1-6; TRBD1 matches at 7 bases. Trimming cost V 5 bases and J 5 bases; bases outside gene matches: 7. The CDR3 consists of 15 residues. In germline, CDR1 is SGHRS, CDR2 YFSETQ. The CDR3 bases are TGCGCCAGCAGGGGACAGCCTTCGGATAATTCACCCCTCCACTTT. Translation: CASRGQPSDNSPLHF.

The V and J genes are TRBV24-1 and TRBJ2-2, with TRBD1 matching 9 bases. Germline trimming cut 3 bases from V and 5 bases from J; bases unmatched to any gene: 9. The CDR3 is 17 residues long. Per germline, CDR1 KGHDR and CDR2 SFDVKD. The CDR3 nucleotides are TGTGCCACCAGTGATCAGCCGGGACAGGGAGGGACCGGGGAGCTGTTTTTT. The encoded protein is CATSDQPGQGGTGELFF.

Written as DNA, the CDR3 is TGTGCCAGCAGCGACAGGGGGGCCGGGGAGCTGTTTTTT. Protein product: CASSDRGAGELFF. The chain couples TRBV9 to TRBJ2-2; 8 bases map to TRBD1. Germline values: CDR1 SGDLS, CDR2 YYNGEE. With V trimmed by 3 bases and J by 6 bases, 1 base remained unmatched. This CDR3 contains 13 residues.

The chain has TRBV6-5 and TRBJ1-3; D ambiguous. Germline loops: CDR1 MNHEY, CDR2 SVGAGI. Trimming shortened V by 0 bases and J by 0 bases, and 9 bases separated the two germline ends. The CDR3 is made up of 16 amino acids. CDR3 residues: CASSYSPPNSGNTIYF. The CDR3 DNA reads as TGTGCCAGCAGTTACTCGCCGCCTAACTCTGGAAACACCATATATTTT.

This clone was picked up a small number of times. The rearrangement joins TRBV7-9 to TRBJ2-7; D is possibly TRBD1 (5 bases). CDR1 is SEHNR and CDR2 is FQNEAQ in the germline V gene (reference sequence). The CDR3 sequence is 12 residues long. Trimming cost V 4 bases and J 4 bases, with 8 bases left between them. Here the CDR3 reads CASSSNRYEQYF. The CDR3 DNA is TGTGCCAGCAGCTCGAACAGGTACGAGCAGTACTTC.

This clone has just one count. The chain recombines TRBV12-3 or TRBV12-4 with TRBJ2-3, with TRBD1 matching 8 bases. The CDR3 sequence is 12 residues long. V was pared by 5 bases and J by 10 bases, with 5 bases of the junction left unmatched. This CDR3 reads CASSLGQGAQYF. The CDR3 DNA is TGTGCCAGCAGTCTTGGACAGGGTGCGCAGTATTTT.

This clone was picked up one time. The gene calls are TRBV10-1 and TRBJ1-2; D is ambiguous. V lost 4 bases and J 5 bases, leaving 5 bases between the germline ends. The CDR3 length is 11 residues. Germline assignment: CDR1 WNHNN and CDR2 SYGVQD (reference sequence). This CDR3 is CASSGTYGYTF. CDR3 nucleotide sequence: TGCGCCAGCAGTGGAACTTATGGCTACACCTTC.

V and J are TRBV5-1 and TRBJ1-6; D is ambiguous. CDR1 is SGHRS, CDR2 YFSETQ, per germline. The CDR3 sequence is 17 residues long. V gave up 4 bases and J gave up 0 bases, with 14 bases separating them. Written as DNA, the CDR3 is TGCGCCAGCAGCCCCGGACGGGAAAGCTCCTATAATTCACCCCTCCACTTT. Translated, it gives CASSPGRESSYNSPLHF.

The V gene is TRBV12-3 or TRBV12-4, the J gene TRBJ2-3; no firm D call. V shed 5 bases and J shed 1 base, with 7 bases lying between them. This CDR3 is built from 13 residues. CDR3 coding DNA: TGTGCCAGCAGTACTCGGGGCACAGATACGCAGTATTTT. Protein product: CASSTRGTDTQYF.